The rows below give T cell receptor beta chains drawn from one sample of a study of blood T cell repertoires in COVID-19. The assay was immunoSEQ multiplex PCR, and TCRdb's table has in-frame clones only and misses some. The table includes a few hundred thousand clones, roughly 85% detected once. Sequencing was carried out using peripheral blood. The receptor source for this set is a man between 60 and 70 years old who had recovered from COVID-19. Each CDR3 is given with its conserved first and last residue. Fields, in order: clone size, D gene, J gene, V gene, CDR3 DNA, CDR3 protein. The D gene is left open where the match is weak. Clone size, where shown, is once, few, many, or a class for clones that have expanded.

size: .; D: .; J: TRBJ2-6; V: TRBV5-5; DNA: TGTGCCAGCAGCTTATCAGGTGCTGGGGCCAACGTCCTGACTTTC; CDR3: CASSLSGAGANVLTF
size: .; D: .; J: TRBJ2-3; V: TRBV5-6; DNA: TGTGCCAGCAGTTTTGTAGCGGTTACTAGCACAGATACGCAGTATTTT; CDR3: CASSFVAVTSTDTQYF
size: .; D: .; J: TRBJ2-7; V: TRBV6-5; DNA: TGTGCCAGCAGTCGTGAGGGACTCTCGCTCTACGAGCAGTACTTC; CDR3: CASSREGLSLYEQYF
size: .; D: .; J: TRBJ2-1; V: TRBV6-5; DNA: TGTGCCAGCACGAAAGACAGTCCCTACAATGAGCAGTTCTTC; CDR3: CASTKDSPYNEQFF
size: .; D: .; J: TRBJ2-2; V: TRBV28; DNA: TGTGCCAGCAGTTTAGCAGGGGCTTCTTACACCGGGGAGCTGTTTTTT; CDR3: CASSLAGASYTGELFF
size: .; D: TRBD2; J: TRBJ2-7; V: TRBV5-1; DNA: TGCGCCAGCAGCTTGGGCGGGAGCTCCTACGAGCAGTACTTC; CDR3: CASSLGGSSYEQYF
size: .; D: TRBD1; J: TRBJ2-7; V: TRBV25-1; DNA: TGTGCCAGCACGGACAGGAGCACCTACGAGCAGTACTTC; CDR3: CASTDRSTYEQYF
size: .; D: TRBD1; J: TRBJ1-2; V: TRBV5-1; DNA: TGCGCCAGCAGCCGAACGACAGGGGGGCATGGCTACACCTTC; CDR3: CASSRTTGGHGYTF
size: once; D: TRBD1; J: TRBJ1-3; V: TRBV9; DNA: TGTGCCAGCAGCACCACAGGGGATCCTGGAAACACCATATATTTT; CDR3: CASSTTGDPGNTIYF
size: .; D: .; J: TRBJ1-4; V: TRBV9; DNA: TGTGCCAGCAGCGTAGGTTTCGGGTCCGGTGAAAAACTGTTTTTT; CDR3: CASSVGFGSGEKLFF
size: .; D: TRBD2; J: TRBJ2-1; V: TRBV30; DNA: TGTGCCTGGAGTGTATCCGGACTAGCGGGGGGGCTGGGGAATGAGCAGTTCTTC; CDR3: CAWSVSGLAGGLGNEQFF
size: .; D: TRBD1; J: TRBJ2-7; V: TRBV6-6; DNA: TGTGCCACCCAAGGAGGACAGGTAAAGTACGAGCAGTACTTC; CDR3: CATQGGQVKYEQYF
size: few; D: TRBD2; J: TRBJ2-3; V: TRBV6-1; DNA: TGTGCCAGCAACCCACTAGCGGCAGATACGCAGTATTTT; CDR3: CASNPLAADTQYF
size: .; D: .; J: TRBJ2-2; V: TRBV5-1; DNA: TGCGCCAGCAGCTTGGATTCCGGGGTCACCGGGGAGCTGTTTTTT; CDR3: CASSLDSGVTGELFF